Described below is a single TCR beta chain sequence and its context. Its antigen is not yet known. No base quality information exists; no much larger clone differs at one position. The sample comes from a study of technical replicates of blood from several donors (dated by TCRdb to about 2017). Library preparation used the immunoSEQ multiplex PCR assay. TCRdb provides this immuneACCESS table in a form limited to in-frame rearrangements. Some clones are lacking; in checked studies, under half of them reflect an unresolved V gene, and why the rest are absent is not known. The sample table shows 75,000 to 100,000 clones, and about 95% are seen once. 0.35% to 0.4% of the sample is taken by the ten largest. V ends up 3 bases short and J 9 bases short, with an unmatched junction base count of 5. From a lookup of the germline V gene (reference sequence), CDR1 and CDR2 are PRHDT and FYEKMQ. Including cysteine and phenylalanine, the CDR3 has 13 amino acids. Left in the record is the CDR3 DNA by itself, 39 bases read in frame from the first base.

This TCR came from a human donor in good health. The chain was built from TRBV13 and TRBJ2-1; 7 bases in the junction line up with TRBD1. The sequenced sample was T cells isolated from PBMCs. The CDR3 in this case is CASSFSPGGEQFF. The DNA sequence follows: TGTGCCAGCAGCTTTTCCCCAGGGGGTGAGCAGTTCTTC.